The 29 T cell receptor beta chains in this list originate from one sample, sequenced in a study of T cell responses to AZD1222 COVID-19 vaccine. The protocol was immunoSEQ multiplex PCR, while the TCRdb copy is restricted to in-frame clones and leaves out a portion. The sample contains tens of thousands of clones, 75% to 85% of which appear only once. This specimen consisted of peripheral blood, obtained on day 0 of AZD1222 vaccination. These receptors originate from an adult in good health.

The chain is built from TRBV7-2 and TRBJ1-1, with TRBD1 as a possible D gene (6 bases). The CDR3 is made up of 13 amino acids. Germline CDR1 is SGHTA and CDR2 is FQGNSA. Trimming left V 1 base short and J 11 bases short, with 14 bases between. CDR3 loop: CASSLDRGDFAFF. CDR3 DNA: TGTGCCAGCAGCTTAGATAGGGGGGATTTCGCTTTCTTT.

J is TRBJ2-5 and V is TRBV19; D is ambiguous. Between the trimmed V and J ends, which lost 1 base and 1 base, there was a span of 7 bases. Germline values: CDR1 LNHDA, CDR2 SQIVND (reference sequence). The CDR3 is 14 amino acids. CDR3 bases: TGTGCCAGTAGTATAGGGGGTTCCCAAGAGACCCAGTACTTC. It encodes CASSIGGSQETQYF.

The CDR3, as DNA: TGTGCCAGCAGGGTCTCAAGCTCCTACAATGAGCAGTTCTTC. It codes for CASRVSSSYNEQFF. The chain combines TRBV6-5 with TRBJ2-1; D is uncertain. Per germline, CDR1 MNHEY and CDR2 SVGAGI. The CDR3 has 14 residues. With 6 bases removed from V and 0 bases from J, the gap between germline ends came to 9 bases.

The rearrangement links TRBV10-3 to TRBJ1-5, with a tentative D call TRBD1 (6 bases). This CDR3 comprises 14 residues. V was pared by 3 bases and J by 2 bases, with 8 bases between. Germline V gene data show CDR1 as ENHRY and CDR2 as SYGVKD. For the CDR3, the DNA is TGTGCCATCAGTGAACAGGGAGGCAATCAGCCCCAGCATTTT. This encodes CAISEQGGNQPQHF.

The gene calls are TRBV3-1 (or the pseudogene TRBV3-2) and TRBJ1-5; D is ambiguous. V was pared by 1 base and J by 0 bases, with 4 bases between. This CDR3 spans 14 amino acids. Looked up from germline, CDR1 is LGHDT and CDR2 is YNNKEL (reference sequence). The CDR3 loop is CASSQVYSNQPQHF. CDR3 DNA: TGTGCCAGCAGCCAAGTTTATAGCAATCAGCCCCAGCATTTT.

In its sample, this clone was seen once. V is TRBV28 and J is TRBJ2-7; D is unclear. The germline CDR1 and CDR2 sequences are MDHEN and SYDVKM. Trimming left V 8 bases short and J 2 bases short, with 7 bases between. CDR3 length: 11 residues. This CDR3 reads CASLSTYEQYF. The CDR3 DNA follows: TGTGCCAGCCTCAGTACCTACGAGCAGTACTTC.

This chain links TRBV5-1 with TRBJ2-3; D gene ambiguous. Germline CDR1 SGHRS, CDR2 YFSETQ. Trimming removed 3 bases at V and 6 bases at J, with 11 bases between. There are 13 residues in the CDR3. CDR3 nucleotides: TGCGCCAGCAGCTCCCCAGTGTTCGATACGCAGTATTTT. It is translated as CASSSPVFDTQYF.

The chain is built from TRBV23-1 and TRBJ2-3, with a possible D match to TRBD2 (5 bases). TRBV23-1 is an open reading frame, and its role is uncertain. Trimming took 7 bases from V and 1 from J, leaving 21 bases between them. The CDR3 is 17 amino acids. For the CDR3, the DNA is TGCGCCAGCATTGTTCGGGGAGAAGGCAACCGCACAGATACGCAGTATTTT. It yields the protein CASIVRGEGNRTDTQYF.

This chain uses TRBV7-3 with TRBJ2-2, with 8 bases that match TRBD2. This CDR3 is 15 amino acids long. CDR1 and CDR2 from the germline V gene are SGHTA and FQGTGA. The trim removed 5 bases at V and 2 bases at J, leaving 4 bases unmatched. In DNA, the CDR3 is TGTGCCAGCAGCCCCAGCGGGGGCAACACCGGGGAGCTGTTTTTT. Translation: CASSPSGGNTGELFF.

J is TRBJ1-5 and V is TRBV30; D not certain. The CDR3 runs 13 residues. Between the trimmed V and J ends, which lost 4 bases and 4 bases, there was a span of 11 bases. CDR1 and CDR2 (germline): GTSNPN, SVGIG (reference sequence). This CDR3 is CAWNPGPNQPQHF. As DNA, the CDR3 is TGTGCCTGGAATCCAGGCCCGAATCAGCCCCAGCATTTT.

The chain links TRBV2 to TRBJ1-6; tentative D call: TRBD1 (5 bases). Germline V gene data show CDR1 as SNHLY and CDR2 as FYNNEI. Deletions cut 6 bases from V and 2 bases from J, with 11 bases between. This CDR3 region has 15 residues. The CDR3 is CASREQATYNSPLHF. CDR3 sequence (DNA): TGTGCCAGCAGGGAACAGGCTACCTATAATTCACCCCTCCACTTT.

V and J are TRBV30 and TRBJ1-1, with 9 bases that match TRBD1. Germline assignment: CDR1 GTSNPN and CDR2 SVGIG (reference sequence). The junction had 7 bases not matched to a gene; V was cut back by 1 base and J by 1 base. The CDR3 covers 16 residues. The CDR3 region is CAWSGYRGQKNTEAFF. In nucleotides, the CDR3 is TGTGCCTGGAGTGGGTACAGGGGGCAAAAGAACACTGAAGCTTTCTTT.

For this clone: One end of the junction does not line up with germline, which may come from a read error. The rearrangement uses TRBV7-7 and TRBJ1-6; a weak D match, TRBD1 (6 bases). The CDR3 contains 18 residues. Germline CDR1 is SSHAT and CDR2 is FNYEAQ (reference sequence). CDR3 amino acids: CASSCSGSGALPGSPLHF. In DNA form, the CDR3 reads TGTGCTAGCAGCTGCTCCGGGTCAGGGGCCCTCCCGGGTTCACCCCTCCACTTT.

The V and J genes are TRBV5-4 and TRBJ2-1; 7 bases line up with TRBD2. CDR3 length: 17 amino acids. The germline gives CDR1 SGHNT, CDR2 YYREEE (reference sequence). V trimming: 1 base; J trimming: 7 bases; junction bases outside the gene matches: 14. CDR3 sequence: CASSLKEAGAGLNEQFF. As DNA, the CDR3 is TGTGCCAGCAGCTTGAAAGAGGCGGGAGCGGGACTAAATGAGCAGTTCTTC.

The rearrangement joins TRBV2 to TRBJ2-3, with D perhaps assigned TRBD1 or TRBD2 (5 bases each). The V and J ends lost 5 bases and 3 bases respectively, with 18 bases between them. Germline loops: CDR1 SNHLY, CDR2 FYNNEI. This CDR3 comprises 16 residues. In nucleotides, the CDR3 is TGTGCCAGCAGTTTGCGGGCCACTGGGGGTACAGATACGCAGTATTTT. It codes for CASSLRATGGTDTQYF.

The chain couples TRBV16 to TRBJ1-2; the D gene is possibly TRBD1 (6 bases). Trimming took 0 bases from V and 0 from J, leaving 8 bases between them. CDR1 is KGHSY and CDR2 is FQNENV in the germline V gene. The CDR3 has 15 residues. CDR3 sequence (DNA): TGTGCCAGCAGCCAATCCGCAGGGGCTAACTATGGCTACACCTTC. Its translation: CASSQSAGANYGYTF.

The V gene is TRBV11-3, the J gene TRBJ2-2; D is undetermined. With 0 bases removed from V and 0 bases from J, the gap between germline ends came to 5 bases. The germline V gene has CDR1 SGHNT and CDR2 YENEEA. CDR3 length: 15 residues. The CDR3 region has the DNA TGTGCCAGCAGCTTAGATAGGGCGAACACCGGGGAGCTGTTTTTT. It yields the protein CASSLDRANTGELFF.

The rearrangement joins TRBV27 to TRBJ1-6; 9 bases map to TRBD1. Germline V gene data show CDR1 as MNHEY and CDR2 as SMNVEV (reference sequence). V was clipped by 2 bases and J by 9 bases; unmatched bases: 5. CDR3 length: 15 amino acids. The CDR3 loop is CASSLDTGGPSPLHF. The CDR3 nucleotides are TGTGCCAGCAGTTTAGATACAGGGGGCCCTTCACCCCTCCACTTT.

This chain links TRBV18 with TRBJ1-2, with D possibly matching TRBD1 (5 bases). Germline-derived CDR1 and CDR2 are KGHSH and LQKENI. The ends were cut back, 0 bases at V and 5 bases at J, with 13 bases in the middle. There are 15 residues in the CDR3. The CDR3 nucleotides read TGTGCCAGCTCACCACCGCCAGGGTCTACTTATGGCTACACCTTC. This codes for CASSPPPGSTYGYTF.

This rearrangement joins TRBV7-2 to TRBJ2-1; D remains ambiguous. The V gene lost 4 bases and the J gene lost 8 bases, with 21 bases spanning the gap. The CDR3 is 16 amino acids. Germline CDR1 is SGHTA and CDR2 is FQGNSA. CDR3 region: CASSWATGVHVDEQFF. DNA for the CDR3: TGTGCCAGCAGCTGGGCTACGGGCGTTCATGTGGATGAGCAGTTCTTC. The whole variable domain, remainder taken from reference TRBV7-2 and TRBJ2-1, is GAGVSQSPSNKVTEKGKDVELRCDPISGHTALYWYRQSLGQGLEFLIYFQGNSAPDKSGLPSDRFSAERTGGSVSTLTIQRTQQEDSAVYLCASSWATGVHVDEQFFGPGTRLTVL.

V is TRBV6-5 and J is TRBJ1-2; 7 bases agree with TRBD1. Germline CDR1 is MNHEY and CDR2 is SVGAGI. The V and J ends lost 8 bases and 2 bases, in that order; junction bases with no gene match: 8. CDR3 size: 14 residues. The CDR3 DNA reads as TGTGCCAGCGGAGACAGGGCCACGAACTATGGCTACACCTTC. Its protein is CASGDRATNYGYTF.

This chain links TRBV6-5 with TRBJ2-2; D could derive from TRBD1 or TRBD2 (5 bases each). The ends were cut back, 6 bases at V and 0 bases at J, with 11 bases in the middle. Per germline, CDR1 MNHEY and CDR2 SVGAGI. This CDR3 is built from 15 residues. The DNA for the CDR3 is TGTGCCAGCAGCTTCGGGACGGCGAACACCGGGGAGCTGTTTTTT. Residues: CASSFGTANTGELFF.

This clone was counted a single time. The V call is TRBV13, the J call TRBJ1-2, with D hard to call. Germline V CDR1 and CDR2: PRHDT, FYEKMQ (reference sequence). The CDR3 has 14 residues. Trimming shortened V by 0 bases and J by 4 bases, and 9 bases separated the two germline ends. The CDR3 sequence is CASSLGQFSYGYTF. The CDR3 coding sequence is TGTGCCAGCAGCTTAGGTCAGTTCAGCTATGGCTACACCTTC.

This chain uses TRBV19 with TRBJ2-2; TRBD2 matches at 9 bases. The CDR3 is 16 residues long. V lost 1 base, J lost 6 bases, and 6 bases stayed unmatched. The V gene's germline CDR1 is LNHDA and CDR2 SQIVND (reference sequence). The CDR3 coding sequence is TGTGCCAGTAGTATAGCGTGGACTAGCGAGGCCGGGGAGCTGTTTTTT. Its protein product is CASSIAWTSEAGELFF.

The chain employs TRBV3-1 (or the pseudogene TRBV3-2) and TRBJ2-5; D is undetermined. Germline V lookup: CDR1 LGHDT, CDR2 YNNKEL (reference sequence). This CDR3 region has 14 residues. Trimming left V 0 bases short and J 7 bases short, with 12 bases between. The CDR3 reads CASSQDESPGTQYF. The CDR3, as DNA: TGTGCCAGCAGCCAAGACGAGTCCCCAGGGACCCAGTACTTC.

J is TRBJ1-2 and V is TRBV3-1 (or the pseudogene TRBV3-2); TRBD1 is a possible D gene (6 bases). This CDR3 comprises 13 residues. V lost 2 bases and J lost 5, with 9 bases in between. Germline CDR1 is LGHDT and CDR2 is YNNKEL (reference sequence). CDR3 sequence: CASSQRGLYGYTF. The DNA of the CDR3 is TGTGCCAGCAGCCAACGGGGGCTGTATGGCTACACCTTC.

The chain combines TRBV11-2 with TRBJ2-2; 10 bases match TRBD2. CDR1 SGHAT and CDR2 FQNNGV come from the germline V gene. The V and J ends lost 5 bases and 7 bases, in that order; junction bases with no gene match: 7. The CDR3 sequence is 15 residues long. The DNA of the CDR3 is TGTGCCAGCAGCCGAACTAGCGGGAAGGTCGGGGAGCTGTTTTTT. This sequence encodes CASSRTSGKVGELFF. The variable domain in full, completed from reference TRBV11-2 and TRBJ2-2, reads EAGVAQSPRYKIIEKRQSVAFWCNPISGHATLYWYQQILGQGPKLLIQFQNNGVVDDSQLPKDRFSAERLKGVDSTLKIQPAKLEDSAVYLCASSRTSGKVGELFFGEGSRLTVL.

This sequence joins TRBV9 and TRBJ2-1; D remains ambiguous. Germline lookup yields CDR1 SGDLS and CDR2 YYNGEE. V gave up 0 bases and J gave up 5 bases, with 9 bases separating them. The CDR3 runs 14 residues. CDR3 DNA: TGTGCCAGCAGCGTAGCTGGTGCCCACAATGAGCAGTTCTTC. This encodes CASSVAGAHNEQFF.

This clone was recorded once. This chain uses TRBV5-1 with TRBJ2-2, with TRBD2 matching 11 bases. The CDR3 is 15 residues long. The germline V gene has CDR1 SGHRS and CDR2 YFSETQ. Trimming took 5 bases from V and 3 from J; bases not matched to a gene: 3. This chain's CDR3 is CASSPGLADTGELFF. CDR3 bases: TGCGCCAGCAGTCCGGGACTAGCGGACACCGGGGAGCTGTTTTTT.